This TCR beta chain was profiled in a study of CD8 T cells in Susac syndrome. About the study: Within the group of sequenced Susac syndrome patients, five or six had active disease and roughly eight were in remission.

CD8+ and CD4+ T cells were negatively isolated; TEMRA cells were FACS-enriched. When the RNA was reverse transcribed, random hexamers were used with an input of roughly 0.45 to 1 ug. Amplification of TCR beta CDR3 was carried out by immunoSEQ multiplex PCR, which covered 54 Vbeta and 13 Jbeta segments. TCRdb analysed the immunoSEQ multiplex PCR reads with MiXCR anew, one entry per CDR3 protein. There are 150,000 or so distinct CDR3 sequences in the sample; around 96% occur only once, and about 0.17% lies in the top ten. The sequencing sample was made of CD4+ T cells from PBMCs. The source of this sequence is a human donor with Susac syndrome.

CDR3 coding DNA: TGCAGCGTTGAAGGGGCGGGTGGAAACACCATATATTTT. Translating gives CSVEGAGGNTIYF. This sequence joins TRBV29-1 and TRBJ1-3, with unresolved D. The ends were cut back, 1 base at V and 3 bases at J, with 7 bases in the middle. The CDR3 covers 13 residues. Germline V gene data show CDR1 as SQVTM and CDR2 as ANQGSEA.